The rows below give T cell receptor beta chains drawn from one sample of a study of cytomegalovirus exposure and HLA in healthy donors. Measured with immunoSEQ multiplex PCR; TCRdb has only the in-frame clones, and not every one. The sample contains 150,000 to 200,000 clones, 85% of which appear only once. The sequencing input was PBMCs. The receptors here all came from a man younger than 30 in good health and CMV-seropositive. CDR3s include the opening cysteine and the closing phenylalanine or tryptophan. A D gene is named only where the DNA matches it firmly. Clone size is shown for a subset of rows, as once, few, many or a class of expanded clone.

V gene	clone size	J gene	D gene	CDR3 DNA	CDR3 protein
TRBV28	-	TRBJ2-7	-	TGTGCCAGCAGTGAGGGAGGAAACACCTACGAGCAGTACTTC	CASSEGGNTYEQYF
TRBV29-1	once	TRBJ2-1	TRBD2	TGCAGCGTTCCCCGGGACTACAACAATGAGCAGTTCTTC	CSVPRDYNNEQFF
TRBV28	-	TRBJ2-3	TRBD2	TGTGCCAGCACCGTTGTGGGAAGGTTAGCGGGAGTTACAGATACGCAGTATTTT	CASTVVGRLAGVTDTQYF
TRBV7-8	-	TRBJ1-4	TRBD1	TGTGCCAGCAGCTTCCGGGGGGACAGGGTTTCGTCAAAACTGTTTTTT	CASSFRGDRVSSKLFF
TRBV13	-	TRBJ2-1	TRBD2	TGTGCCAGCAGCCCCCTAGGTAGCGGGGACTACAATGAGCAGTTCTTC	CASSPLGSGDYNEQFF
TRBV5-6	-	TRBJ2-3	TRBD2	TGTGCCAGCAGCCCCGTGGGGACTAGCGGGCTAAATGGGGATACGCAGTATTTT	CASSPVGTSGLNGDTQYF
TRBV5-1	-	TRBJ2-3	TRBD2	TGCGCCACCCGTAGCGGGGTCACAGATACGCAGTATTTT	CATRSGVTDTQYF
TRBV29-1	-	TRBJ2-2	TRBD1	TGCAGCGTGTGGGGTCGACAGGGTCGCACCGGGGAGCTGTTTTTT	CSVWGRQGRTGELFF
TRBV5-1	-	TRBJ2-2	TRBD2	TGCGCCAGCAGGCTAGCGGGGGGGCCTGGCGGGGAGCTGTTTTTT	CASRLAGGPGGELFF
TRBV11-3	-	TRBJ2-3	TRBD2	TGTGCCAGCAGCGGGACTAGCGGAGATACGCAGTATTTT	CASSGTSGDTQYF
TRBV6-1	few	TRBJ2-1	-	TGTGCCAGCAGTACCCGGACTAACAATGAGCAGTTCTTC	CASSTRTNNEQFF
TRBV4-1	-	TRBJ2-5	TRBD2	TGCGCCAGCAGCCCTAATAGCGGGGGGTTCCAAGAGACCCAGTACTTC	CASSPNSGGFQETQYF
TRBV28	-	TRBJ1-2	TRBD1	TGTGCCAGCAGCAACAGGGGGTATAATGGCTACACCTTC	CASSNRGYNGYTF
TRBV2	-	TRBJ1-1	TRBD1	TGTGCCAGCACTCCTCCGGACAGGGTGAACACTGAAGCTTTCTTT	CASTPPDRVNTEAFF
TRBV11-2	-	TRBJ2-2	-	TGTGCCAGCAGCTTTGGGCACCTTCCCACCGGGGAGCTGTTTTTT	CASSFGHLPTGELFF
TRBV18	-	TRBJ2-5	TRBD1	TGTGCCAGCTCACAAAACAGGGGGCGAGAGACCCAGTACTTC	CASSQNRGRETQYF
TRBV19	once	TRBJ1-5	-	TGTGCCAGTAGTATGGGAGTGCAGCCCCAGCATTTT	CASSMGVQPQHF
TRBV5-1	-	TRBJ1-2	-	TGCGCCAGCAGCGAACAGGGTCTTGATGGCTACACCTTC	CASSEQGLDGYTF
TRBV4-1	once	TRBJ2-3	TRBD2	TGCGCCAGCAGCCAAGCGGTAGCGGGGGGGCCAACAGATACGCAGTATTTT	CASSQAVAGGPTDTQYF